The entry below gives a single TCR beta chain sequence along with its context. Its antigen is undetermined. The sample is drawn from a study of post-analysis software for immune sequencing data. Overall study: In terms of disease course, relapsing-remitting, secondary progressive and progressive-relapsing multiple sclerosis were included. Study results and limitations: Samples made in the same batch grouped tightly together by F measure. A significant reduction in normalized Chao1 diversity was observed in multiple sclerosis patients versus controls. Among 5 or 6 TRBV segments more frequent in patients than controls were TRBV5-6, TRBV5-1 and TRBV20-1.

The CDR3 totals 8 residues. Trimming stripped 7 bases from V and 18 bases from J, with 8 bases between. Germline V CDR1 and CDR2: SGHRS, YFSETQ. Carried by the TCR beta cDNA libraries were unique molecular identifiers. Input amounts of 1 to 10 million T cells were used. These gave 500,000 or so cDNA molecules, so each molecule approximated one T cell. TCRdb ran MiXCR on the PCR reads and lists one entry per CDR3 protein. The sample holds fewer than 550,000 distinct CDR3 sequences, around a third seen once. V gene TRBV5-1 combines with J gene TRBJ2-6; D gene ambiguous. The sequence came from a girl aged 2-17 years with multiple sclerosis. Material: blood. The CDR3 protein is CASEIGTF. Written as DNA, the CDR3 is TGCGCCAGCGAAATCGGGACTTTC.